This T cell receptor (beta chain) was captured by sequencing in a study of blood T cell repertoires in COVID-19. About the research overall: COVID-19 samples collected from the United States, Italy and Spain covered acute and convalescent phases.

This clone is a singleton in its sample. Repertoires were generated with immunoSEQ multiplex PCR, while TCRdb's copy carries only in-frame clones and drops some. The sample lists 110,000 or so clones, over 70% occurring once. Sequenced material: peripheral blood. The clonotype originates from a man over 45 with acute or convalescent COVID-19.

CDR3 bases: TGTGCCAGTAGTACTAAAGGGAGTGCTGAGCAGTTCTTC. Amino acid sequence: CASSTKGSAEQFF. The chain employs TRBV19 and TRBJ2-1; D perhaps matches TRBD2 (5 bases). The CDR3 loop spans 13 amino acids. Germline assignment: CDR1 LNHDA and CDR2 SQIVND (reference sequence). V was cut by 4 bases and J by 9 bases, with 13 bases left in between.